This T cell receptor (beta chain) was retrieved from a study of graft-versus-host responses after intestinal transplantation. Overall study results and limits: Graft-versus-host to host-versus-graft clonal ratios in allografts were high in patients with graft-donor T cell macrochimerism. Detection of GvH clones occurred in recipient marrow, and some had their first appearance in ileum or blood.

Regarding this clone: Antigen unknown.

The method was immunoSEQ multiplex PCR; TCRdb's version includes in-frame clones alone and lacks a portion of them. In the table there are about 88,000 clones, approximately 90% of which are singletons. The source of this sequence is a human donor who was the organ donor for an intestinal transplant. This specimen consisted of unstimulated CD4+ T cells sorted from spleen or lymph node cells, obtained before transplant.

In DNA form, the CDR3 reads TGTGCCAGCACCCCAGACGGACGGACTAGCGTCGAGCAGTACTTC. It yields the protein CASTPDGRTSVEQYF. V usage is TRBV28 and J usage is TRBJ2-7; TRBD2 agrees at 9 bases. This CDR3 region has 15 residues. V shed 7 bases, J shed 6 bases, and the junction held 13 bases outside the gene matches. CDR1 and CDR2 (germline): MDHEN, SYDVKM.